This TCR beta chain was identified in a study of Ad26.COV2.S vaccination and SARS-CoV-2 variants. The CDR3 has 17 residues. Per the germline V gene, CDR1 is WNHNN and CDR2 is SYGVQD (reference sequence). The J segment lost 4 bases and the V segment lost 3 bases, leaving 12 bases of the junction unmatched. Treatment reported: 19 received Ad26.COV2.S at low or high dose, single or two shots; five or six received placebo; per-sample allocation not given. Sampling occurred on day 63 after the first vaccine or placebo injection. The assay was immunoSEQ multiplex PCR, and TCRdb's table has in-frame clones only and misses some. The sample shows about 320,000 clones, roughly 90% of them seen only once.

This rearrangement joins TRBV10-1 to TRBJ2-5, with 9 bases that match TRBD1. The TCR originated in a person between 18 and 65 years old who received the Ad26.COV2.S COVID-19 vaccine or a placebo. Sequenced here: peripheral blood, sampled in a trial of Ad26.COV2.S vaccine versus placebo. The CDR3 coding sequence is TGCGCCAGCAGTGAAAGTCAACCGGGACAGGGACTAGAGACCCAGTACTTC. Amino acids: CASSESQPGQGLETQYF.